This T cell receptor (beta chain) was identified during a study of cytomegalovirus exposure and HLA in healthy donors. This CDR3 has 16 residues. V was clipped by 2 bases and J by 1 base; unmatched bases: 2. Per germline, CDR1 SEHNR and CDR2 FQNEAQ (reference sequence). PCR was performed using 60 Vbeta and 13 Jbeta primers. Some clones are missing from TCRdb's copy, which holds only in-frame ones; the method was immunoSEQ multiplex PCR. The sample lists more than 110,000 clones; about 76% were seen once. The source of this sequence is a female donor in good health and CMV-seronegative. The sequenced sample was PBMCs. The rearrangement uses TRBV7-9 and TRBJ2-2, with 9 bases fitting TRBD2. The CDR3 spells CASSLRAGGNTGELFF. The CDR3 region has the DNA TGTGCCAGCAGCTTACGAGCGGGGGGGAACACCGGGGAGCTGTTTTTT.